This T cell receptor (beta chain) was recorded in a study of T cells expressing NK-cell markers. CDR3 length: 18 residues. Germline V lookup: CDR1 MNHNS, CDR2 SASEGT. The cDNA for TCR beta came from 5'RACE template switching with UMIs. TCRdb reprocessed the 5' RACE reads and keeps a single row for each CDR3 protein, giving no DNA. The listing records more than 120,000 distinct CDR3 sequences. The clonotype was recovered from a man between 18 and 35 years old in good health. Sequencing was performed on blood T cells: a sorted CD56 or NKG2C T cell subset, CD4+ or CD8+ T cells, or bulk PBMC T cells (not recorded which). This chain links TRBV6-1 with TRBJ2-2; absent DNA, TCRdb's TRBD1 call cannot be checked. The CDR3 loop reads CASSLYPPWQGLNGELFF.